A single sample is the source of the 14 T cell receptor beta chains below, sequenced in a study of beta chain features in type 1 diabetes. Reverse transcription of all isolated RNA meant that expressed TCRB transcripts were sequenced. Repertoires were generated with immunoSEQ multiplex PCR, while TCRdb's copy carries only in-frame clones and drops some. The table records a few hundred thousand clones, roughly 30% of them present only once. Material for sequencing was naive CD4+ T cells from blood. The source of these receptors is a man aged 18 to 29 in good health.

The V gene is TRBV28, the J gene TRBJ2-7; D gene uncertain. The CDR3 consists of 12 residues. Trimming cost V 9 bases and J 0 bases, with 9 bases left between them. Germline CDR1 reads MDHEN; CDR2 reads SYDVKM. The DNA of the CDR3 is TGTGCCAGTTCTTATGCCTCCTACGAGCAGTACTTC. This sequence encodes CASSYASYEQYF.

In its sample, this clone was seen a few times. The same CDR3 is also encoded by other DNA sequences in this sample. The CDR3 is CSASRTDTQYF. DNA for the CDR3: TGCAGTGCTTCCCGCACAGATACGCAGTATTTT. The chain couples TRBV20-1 to TRBJ2-3; D remains unclear. CDR1 DFQATT and CDR2 SNEGSKA come from the germline V gene (reference sequence). This CDR3 comprises 11 residues. V lost 5 bases and J 1 base, leaving 4 bases between the germline ends.

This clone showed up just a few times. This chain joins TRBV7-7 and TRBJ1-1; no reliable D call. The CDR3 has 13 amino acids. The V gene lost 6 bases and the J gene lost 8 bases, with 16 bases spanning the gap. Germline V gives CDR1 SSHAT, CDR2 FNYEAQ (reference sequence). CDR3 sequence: CASSLQWGSEAFF. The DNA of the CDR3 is TGTGCCAGCAGTCTACAGTGGGGATCGGAAGCTTTCTTT.

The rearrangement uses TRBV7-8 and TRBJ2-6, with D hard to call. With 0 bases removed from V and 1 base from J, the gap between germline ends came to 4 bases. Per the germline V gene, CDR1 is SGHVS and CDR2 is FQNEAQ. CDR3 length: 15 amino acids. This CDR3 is CASSLAESGANVLTF. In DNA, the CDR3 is TGTGCCAGCAGCTTAGCTGAATCTGGGGCCAACGTCCTGACTTTC.

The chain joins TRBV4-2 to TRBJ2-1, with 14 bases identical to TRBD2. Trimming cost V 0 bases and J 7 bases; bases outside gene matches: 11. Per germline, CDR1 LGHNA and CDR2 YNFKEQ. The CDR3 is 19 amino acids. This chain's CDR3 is CASSQDGLAGGYVGNEQFF. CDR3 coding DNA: TGTGCCAGCAGCCAAGATGGACTAGCGGGAGGATACGTGGGGAATGAGCAGTTCTTC.

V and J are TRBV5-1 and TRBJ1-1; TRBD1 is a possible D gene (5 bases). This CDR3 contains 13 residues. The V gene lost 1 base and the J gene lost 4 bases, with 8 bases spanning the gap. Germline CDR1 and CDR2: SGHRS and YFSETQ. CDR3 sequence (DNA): TGCGCCAGCAGCTTGAGGGGCGGCACTGAAGCTTTCTTT. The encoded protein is CASSLRGGTEAFF.

DNA of the CDR3: TGCGCCAGCAGCTATCCTGCTTCGGGGGGATACGAGCAGTACTTC. Encoded protein: CASSYPASGGYEQYF. V gene TRBV4-1 combines with J gene TRBJ2-7, with 7 bases that match TRBD2. This CDR3 contains 15 residues. CDR1 and CDR2 (germline): MGHRA, YSYEKL. The V gene end was trimmed by 5 bases and the J gene end by 4 bases; junction bases not matched to a gene: 11.

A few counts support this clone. DNA of the CDR3: TGTGCCTGGAGTATTCTCGAGGCCATGAACACTGAAGCTTTCTTT. Protein sequence: CAWSILEAMNTEAFF. This chain uses TRBV30 with TRBJ1-1; D is uncertain. V lost 2 bases and J lost 0, with 13 bases in between. This CDR3 contains 15 residues. Germline assignment: CDR1 GTSNPN and CDR2 SVGIG (reference sequence).

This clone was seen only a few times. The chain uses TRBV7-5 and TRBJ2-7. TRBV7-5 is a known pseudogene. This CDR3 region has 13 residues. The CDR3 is CVRSLKGRYEQYF. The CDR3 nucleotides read TGTGTCAGAAGCTTAAAGGGACGGTACGAGCAGTACTTC.

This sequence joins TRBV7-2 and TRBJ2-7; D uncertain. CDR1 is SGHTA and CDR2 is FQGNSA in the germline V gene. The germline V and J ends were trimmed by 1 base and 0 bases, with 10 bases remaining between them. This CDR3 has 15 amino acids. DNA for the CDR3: TGTGCCAGCAGCTTAGTTCGCGGTAGCTCCTACGAGCAGTACTTC. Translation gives CASSLVRGSSYEQYF.

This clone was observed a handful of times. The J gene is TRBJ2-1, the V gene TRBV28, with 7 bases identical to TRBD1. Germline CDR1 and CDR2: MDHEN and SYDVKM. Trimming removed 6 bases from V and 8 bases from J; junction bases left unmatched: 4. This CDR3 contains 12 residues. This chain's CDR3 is CASRRQGYEQFF. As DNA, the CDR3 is TGTGCCAGCAGGAGACAGGGCTATGAGCAGTTCTTC.

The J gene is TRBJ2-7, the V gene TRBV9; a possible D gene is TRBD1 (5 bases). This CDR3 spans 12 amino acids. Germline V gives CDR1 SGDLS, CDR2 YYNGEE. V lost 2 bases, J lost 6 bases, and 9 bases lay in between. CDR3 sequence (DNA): TGTGCCAGCAGCGTCGTCCAGGGCGAGCAGTACTTC. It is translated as CASSVVQGEQYF.

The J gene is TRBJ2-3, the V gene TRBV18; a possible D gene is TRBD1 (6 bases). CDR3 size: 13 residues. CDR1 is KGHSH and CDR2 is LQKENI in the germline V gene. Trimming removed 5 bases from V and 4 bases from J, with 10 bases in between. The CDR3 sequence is CASSGGQPDTQYF. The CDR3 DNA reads TGTGCCAGCTCAGGGGGACAACCAGATACGCAGTATTTT.

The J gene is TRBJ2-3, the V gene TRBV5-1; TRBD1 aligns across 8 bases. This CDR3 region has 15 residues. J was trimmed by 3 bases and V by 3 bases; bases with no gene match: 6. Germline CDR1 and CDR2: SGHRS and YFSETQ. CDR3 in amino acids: CASSWGQAETDTQYF. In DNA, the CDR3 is TGCGCCAGCAGCTGGGGACAGGCAGAAACAGATACGCAGTATTTT.